The entry below describes one T cell receptor beta chain. What it recognizes is unknown. These data originate in a study of cytomegalovirus exposure and HLA in healthy donors. Regarding the study as a whole: Among TCR beta chains, those listed as cytomegalovirus-associated numbered about 160.

Looked up from germline, CDR1 is GTSNPN and CDR2 is SVGIG (reference sequence). This CDR3 is built from 14 residues. V trimming: 8 bases; J trimming: 8 bases; junction bases outside the gene matches: 14. The study ran its PCR with 60 Vbeta and 13 Jbeta primers. Generated by immunoSEQ multiplex PCR, the TCRdb table keeps only in-frame clones and is missing some. This table has 75,000 to 100,000 clones, about 81% appearing once. The chain employs TRBV30 and TRBJ1-2, with 10 bases that match TRBD1. The sequence was collected from a middle-aged man in good health and CMV-seropositive. Sequencing was carried out using PBMCs. CDR3 coding DNA: TGTGCCGCAAGGATCGACAGGGGGCCTGGGGGCTACACCTTC. This translates into CAARIDRGPGGYTF. Looking up the rest from reference TRBV30 and TRBJ1-2 gives the full variable domain: SQTIHQWPATLVQPVGSPLSLECTVEGTSNPNLYWYRQAAGRGLQLLFYSVGIGQISSEVPQNLSASRPQDRQFILSSKKLLLSDSGFYLCAARIDRGPGGYTFGSGTRLTVV.